Detailed here is one T cell receptor (beta chain). In its sample, this clone was seen many times. The clone's antigen remains unknown. No base quality values were provided; no much bigger clone lies one nucleotide off. V was cut back by 4 bases and J by 1 base, leaving a gap of 13 bases between them. The CDR1 and CDR2 encoded by the germline V gene (reference sequence) are LGHDT and YNNKEL. Inclusive of the bounding cysteine and phenylalanine, the CDR3 is 15 residues long. Kept here is only the CDR3 DNA, which spans 45 bases and is read in frame from base 1. Receptor amplification or capture employed PCR. Instrument used: Illumina HiSeq 4000. High-throughput sequencing was used to profile the TCR beta-chain CDR3 region of each patient. The authors' pipeline ran thus. Drawing on CDR3 differences between clinicopathological groups, the researchers built a classifier meant to tell apart patients with distant-metastatic papillary thyroid cancer. To measure repertoire diversity the researchers used the Shannon index, while the Morisita-Horn index served to gauge how similar the tumor and blood repertoires were. Starting from the raw public reads, TCRdb applied fastp trimming at Q25, assembled clones with MiXCR and retained in-frame beta chains. These V and J calls are TCRdb output, not the study's own analysis. The sample table shows about 69,000 clones, and 14% are seen once. 6.5% of the sample rests with the top ten.

These data belong to a study of metastatic and nonmetastatic thyroid tumors (TCRdb year 2020). For context, the study as a whole: The researchers compared repertoires between peripheral blood samples and tumor or nodule tissue samples from patients with malignant or benign thyroid disease.

No treatment had been received by any patient before thyroid surgery. Using T-cell receptor beta sequencing, the study looked back at clinical samples from patients collected from the early 2010s to the late 2010s. General findings and caveats noted by the study authors: In both blood and tumor samples, TCR beta diversity was reported to be significantly higher in malignant tumors than in benign nodules.

The sample taken for sequencing was blood. The chain is made from TRBV3-1 and TRBJ1-1, with TRBD1 tentatively as D gene (5 bases match). The source is a male donor with papillary thyroid cancer or a benign thyroid nodule (not recorded which). Some clones in this sample may be carry-over from other donors' samples. Here is the DNA: TGTGCCAGCAGCCCCCTGGGGGGAGGGAACACTGAAGCTTTCTTT. Translated, it reads CASSPLGGGNTEAFF. The CDR3 plus the reference TRBV3-1 and TRBJ1-1 genes for the other parts give the full variable domain: DTAVSQTPKYLVTQMGNDKSIKCEQNLGHDTMYWYKQDSKKFLKIMFSYNNKELIINETVPNRFSPKSPDKAHLNLHINSLELGDSAVYFCASSPLGGGNTEAFFGQGTRLTVV.